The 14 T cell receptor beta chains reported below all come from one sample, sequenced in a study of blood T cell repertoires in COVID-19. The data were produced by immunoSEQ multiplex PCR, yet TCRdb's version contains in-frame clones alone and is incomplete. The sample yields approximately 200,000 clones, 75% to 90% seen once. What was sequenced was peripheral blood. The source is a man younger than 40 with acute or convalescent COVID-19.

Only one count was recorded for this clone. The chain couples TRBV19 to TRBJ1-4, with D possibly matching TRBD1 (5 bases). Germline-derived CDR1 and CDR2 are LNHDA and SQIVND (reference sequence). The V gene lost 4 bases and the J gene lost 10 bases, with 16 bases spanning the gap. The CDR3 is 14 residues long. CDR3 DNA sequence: TGTGCCAGTAGTAGGGGGAGGGGAGAAGGAAAACTGTTTTTT. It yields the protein CASSRGRGEGKLFF.

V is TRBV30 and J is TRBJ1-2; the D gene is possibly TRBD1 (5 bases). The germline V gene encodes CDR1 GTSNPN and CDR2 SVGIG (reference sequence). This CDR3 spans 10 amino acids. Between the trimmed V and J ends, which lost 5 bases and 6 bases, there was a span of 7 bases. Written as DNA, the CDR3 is TGTGCCTGGGGGACTCATGGCTACACCTTC. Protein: CAWGTHGYTF.

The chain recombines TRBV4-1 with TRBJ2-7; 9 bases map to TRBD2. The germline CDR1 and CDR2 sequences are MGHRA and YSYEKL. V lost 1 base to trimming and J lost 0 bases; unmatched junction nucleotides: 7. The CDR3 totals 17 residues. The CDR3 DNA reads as TGCGCCAGCAGCCAAGGGCCGAGCGGGAGGACCTCCTACGAGCAGTACTTC. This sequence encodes CASSQGPSGRTSYEQYF.

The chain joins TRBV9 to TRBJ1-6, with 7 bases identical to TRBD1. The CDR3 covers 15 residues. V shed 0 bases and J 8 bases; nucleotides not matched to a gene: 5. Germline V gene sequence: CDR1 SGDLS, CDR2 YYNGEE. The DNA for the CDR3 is TGTGCCAGCAGCGTAGACAGGGGCGGGTATTCACCCCTCCACTTT. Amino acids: CASSVDRGGYSPLHF. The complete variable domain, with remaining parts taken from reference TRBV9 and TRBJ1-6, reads DSGVTQTPKHLITATGQRVTLRCSPRSGDLSVYWYQQSLDQGLQFLIQYYNGEERAKGNILERFSAQQFPDLHSELNLSSLELGDSALYFCASSVDRGGYSPLHFGNGTRLTVT.

The CDR3 is CASQTGDTAPNSPLHF. The CDR3 DNA follows: TGTGCCAGCCAGACAGGAGACACCGCCCCGAATTCACCCCTCCACTTT. The rearrangement uses TRBV10-3 and TRBJ1-6, with D maybe TRBD1 (6 bases). Per germline, CDR1 ENHRY and CDR2 SYGVKD. Trimming cost V 10 bases and J 7 bases, with 23 bases left between them. This CDR3 contains 16 residues.

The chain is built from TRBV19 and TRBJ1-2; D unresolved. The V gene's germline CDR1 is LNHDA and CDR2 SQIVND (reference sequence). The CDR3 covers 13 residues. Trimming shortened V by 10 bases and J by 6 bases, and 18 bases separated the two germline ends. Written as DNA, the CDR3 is TGTGCCACCCTATCGAGCATTTTCGATGGCTACACCTTC. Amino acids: CATLSSIFDGYTF.

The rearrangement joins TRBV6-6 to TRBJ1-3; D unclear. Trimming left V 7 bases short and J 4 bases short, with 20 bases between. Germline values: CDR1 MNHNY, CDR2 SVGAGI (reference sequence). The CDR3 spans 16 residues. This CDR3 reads CASTIRMEGRGNTIYF. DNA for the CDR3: TGTGCCAGCACTATAAGGATGGAAGGGAGAGGAAACACCATATATTTT.

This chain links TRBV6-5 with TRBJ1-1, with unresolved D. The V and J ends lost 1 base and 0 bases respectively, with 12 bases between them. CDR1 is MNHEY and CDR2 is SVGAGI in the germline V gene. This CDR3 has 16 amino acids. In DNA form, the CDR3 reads TGTGCCAGCAGTTACTATGCCGGTGCCATGAACACTGAAGCTTTCTTT. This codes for CASSYYAGAMNTEAFF.

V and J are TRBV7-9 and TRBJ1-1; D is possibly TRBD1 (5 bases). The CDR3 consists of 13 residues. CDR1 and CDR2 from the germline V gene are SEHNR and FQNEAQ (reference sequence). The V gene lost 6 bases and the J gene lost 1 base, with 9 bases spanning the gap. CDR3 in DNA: TGTGCCAGCAGGGCGGACAAGAACACTGAAGCTTTCTTT. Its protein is CASRADKNTEAFF. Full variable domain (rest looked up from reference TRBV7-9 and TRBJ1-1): DTGVSQNPRHKITKRGQNVTFRCDPISEHNRLYWYRQTLGQGPEFLTYFQNEAQLEKSRLLSDRFSAERPKGSFSTLEIQRTEQGDSAMYLCASRADKNTEAFFGQGTRLTVV.

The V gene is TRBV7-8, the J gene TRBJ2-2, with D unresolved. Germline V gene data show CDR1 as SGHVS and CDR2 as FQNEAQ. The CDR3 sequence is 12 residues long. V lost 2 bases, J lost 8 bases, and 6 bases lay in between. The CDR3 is CASSLRLGELFF. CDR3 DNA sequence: TGTGCCAGCAGCTTACGTCTGGGGGAGCTGTTTTTT. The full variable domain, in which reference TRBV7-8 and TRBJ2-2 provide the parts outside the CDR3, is GAGVSQSPRYKVAKRGQDVALRCDPISGHVSLFWYQQALGQGPEFLTYFQNEAQLDKSGLPSDRFFAERPEGSVSTLKIQRTQQEDSAVYLCASSLRLGELFFGEGSRLTVL.

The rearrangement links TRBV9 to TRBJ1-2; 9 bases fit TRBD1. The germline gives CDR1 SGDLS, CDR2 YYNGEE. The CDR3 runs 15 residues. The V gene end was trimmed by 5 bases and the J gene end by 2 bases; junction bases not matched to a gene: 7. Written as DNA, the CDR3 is TGTGCCAGCAGAGCCGCCGGGACAGGGAACTATGGCTACACCTTC. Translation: CASRAAGTGNYGYTF. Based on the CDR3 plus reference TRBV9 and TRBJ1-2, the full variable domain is DSGVTQTPKHLITATGQRVTLRCSPRSGDLSVYWYQQSLDQGLQFLIQYYNGEERAKGNILERFSAQQFPDLHSELNLSSLELGDSALYFCASRAAGTGNYGYTFGSGTRLTVV.

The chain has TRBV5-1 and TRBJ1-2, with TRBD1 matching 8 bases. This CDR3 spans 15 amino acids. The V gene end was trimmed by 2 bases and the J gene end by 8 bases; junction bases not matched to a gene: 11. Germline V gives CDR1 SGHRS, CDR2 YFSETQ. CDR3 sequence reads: CASSFGAGGGEGYTF. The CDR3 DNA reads TGCGCCAGCAGCTTCGGAGCAGGGGGCGGGGAGGGCTACACCTTC.

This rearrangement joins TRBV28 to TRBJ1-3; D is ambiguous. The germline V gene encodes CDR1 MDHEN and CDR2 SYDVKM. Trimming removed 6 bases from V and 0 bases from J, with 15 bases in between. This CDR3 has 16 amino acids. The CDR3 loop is CASSSPSTVSGNTIYF. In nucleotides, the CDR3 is TGTGCCAGCAGCTCACCGAGCACAGTCTCTGGAAACACCATATATTTT.

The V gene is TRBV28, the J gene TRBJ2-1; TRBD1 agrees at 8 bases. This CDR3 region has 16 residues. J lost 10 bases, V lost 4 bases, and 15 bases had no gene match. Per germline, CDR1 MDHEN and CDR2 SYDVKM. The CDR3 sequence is CASSSRQGSTTLEQFF. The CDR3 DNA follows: TGTGCCAGCAGTTCCCGACAGGGGTCGACGACCCTCGAGCAGTTCTTC.